This entry describes one T cell receptor (beta chain). There is no known antigen for this receptor. Base qualities are not provided; no much larger clone lies one nucleotide away. The trial excluded patients who had a history of autoimmune disease or were on systemic immunosuppression. Peripheral blood for TCR sequencing was collected from all dose cohorts at baseline, on cycle 4 day 1, and on cycle 7 day 1. The samples were drawn from a first-in-human, open-label, multicenter phase I dose-escalation trial of ivuxolimab. Adults with locally advanced or metastatic head and neck squamous cell, hepatocellular, melanoma or renal cell carcinoma were enrolled in the trial. CD4+ and CD8+ T cells were sorted separately from peripheral blood before TCR sequencing. The data were taken from a study of OX40 agonist ivuxolimab in advanced cancers. Regarding the study in general: Ivuxolimab, which targeted the costimulatory receptor OX40 (CD134), was an agonistic, fully human IgG2 monoclonal antibody. Intravenous ivuxolimab was administered to patients every 2 weeks at six dose levels: 0.01, 0.1, 0.3, 1.5, 3 and 10 mg/kg. Of the roughly 51 patients in dose escalation, around 20 had hepatocellular carcinoma, some 15 had melanoma, 9 had renal cell carcinoma and 9 had head and neck cancer. In the dose-escalation cohort, 82.7% of patients were male, and the mean age was approximately 55 years, with a range of about 23 to 80. Prior anti-PD-1, anti-PD-L1 or anti-CTLA-4 therapy was permitted, and checkpoint inhibitors had been received by approximately 39% of dose-escalation patients. Partial responses were achieved by three dose-escalation patients, of whom one had hepatocellular carcinoma and two had cutaneous melanoma. Peripheral TCRbeta sequencing aimed to test whether ivuxolimab altered TCR sequence diversity and caused clonal T-cell expansion. The paper describes the monotherapy dose-escalation part (N ≈ 49 patients) of the phase I trial of ivuxolimab.

The CDR3 goes from the cysteine to the phenylalanine over 15 residues. The entry retains the CDR3 DNA only, 45 bases that are in frame from base 1. The junction carries 10 bases between V and J, which are trimmed by 4 bases and 0 bases respectively. The germline V gene (reference sequence) sets CDR1 to MNHEY and CDR2 to SMNVEV. What the work shows at the level of the full study, not this receptor alone: In partial responders in the 0.1-3.0 mg/kg groups, normalized peripheral clonal expansion was found to be among the lowest, especially among CD8+ T cells. Low levels of normalized T-cell clonal expansion were also seen in some nonresponding patients. After ivuxolimab, expanded clones were on average more numerous among CD8+ T cells than among CD4+ T cells. Which antigens the clonally expanded peripheral T cells were specific for was not determined. At doses of 0.1 to 3.0 mg/kg, clonal expansion of both CD4+ and CD8+ T cells in blood was seen between baseline and week 6.

To sequence the TCRbeta CDR3 region, genomic DNA was isolated from the sorted cells. The immunoSEQ Assay was used to sequence the TCRbeta CDR3 regions. Drawn from immuneACCESS, this table holds only the in-frame rearrangements with V and J called that TCRdb kept. Clones are partly lost; checked studies trace under half to an unresolved V gene and leave the rest unexplained. The sample profile shows approximately 84,000 clones; 89% of them were found once. The ten largest clones take up roughly 0.18% of the sample. In this chain, TRBV27 is recombined with TRBJ1-5, with an unclear D gene assignment. The sequenced sample was CD4+ or CD8+ T cells sorted from blood, obtained in a trial of the OX40 agonist ivuxolimab. The clonotype comes from an adult with an advanced solid tumor such as melanoma, head and neck, liver or kidney cancer. This receptor has the CDR3 CASSSWRSSNQPQHF. The sequenced DNA: TGTGCCAGCAGTTCGTGGCGGTCTAGCAATCAGCCCCAGCATTTT.